This TCR beta chain originates from a study of blood T cells in healthy people across ages. A J-beta primer mix and a sample-barcoded 5' primer were used in a second PCR of about 7 to 12 cycles. Sequencing recovered at least 2.5 million CDR3-containing paired-end reads from each sample. TCRdb processed the 5' RACE reads anew with MiXCR; each CDR3 protein has one entry. The sample contains some 1.5 million distinct CDR3 sequences, 25% to 30% of which appear only once. In germline, CDR1 is DFQATT, CDR2 SNEGSKA (reference sequence). Trimming took off 1 base at V and 7 bases at J, with 14 bases between the two ends. The CDR3 has 13 amino acids. Of note for this clonotype: A much bigger clone sits one base away, suggesting this may be a read error. The conserved final phenylalanine or tryptophan is absent from the CDR3, which likely points to a read error.

The chain couples TRBV20-1 to TRBJ2-7; D not resolved. Sequenced input: blood. This TCR was sampled from a woman younger than 45 in good health. CDR3 region: CSARVALEREQYL. The CDR3 nucleotides are TGCAGTGCTAGAGTTGCCCTAGAAAGGGAGCAGTACCTC.